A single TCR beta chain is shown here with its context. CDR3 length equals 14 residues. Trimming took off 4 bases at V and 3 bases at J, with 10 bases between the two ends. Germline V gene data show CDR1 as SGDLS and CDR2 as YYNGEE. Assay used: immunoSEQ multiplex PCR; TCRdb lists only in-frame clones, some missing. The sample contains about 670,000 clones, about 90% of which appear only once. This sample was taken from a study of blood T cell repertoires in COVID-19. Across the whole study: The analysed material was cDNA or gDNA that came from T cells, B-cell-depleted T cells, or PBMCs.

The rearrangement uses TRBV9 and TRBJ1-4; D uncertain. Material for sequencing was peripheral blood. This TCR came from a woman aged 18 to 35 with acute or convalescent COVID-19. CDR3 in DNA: TGTGCCAGCAGCCTGAGCGGGGCTAATGAAAAACTGTTTTTT. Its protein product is CASSLSGANEKLFF.